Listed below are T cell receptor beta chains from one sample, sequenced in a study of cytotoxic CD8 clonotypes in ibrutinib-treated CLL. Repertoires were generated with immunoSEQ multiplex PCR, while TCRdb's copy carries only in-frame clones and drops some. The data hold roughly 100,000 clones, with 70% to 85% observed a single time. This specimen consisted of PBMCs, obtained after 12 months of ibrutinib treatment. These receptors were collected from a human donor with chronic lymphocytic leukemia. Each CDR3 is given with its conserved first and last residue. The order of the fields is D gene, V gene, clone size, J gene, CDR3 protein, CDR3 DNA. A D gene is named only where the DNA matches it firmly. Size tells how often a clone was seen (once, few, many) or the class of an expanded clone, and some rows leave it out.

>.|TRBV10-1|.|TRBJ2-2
CASSEQRPGGGELFF
TGCGCCAGCAGTGAGCAGCGGCCAGGAGGAGGGGAGCTGTTTTTT
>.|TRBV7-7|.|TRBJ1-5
CASSVAINQPQHF
TGTGCCAGCAGCGTAGCAATAAATCAGCCCCAGCATTTT
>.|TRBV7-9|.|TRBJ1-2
CASSGETDNYGYTF
TGTGCCAGCAGCGGGGAGACGGACAACTATGGCTACACCTTC
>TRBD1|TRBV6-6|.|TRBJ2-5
CASSYPRDRQETQYF
TGTGCCAGCAGTTACCCGAGGGACAGACAAGAGACCCAGTACTTC
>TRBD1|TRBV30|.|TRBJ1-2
CAWTPGGTGLGYTF
TGTGCCTGGACCCCCGGGGGGACAGGGCTTGGCTACACCTTC
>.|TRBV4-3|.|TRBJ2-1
CASSRGGSSYNEQFF
TGCGCCAGCAGCAGAGGGGGGAGCTCCTACAATGAGCAGTTCTTC
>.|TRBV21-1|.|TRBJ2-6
CASSRRQTSGANVLTF
TGTGCCAGCAGCAGACGACAGACCTCTGGGGCCAACGTCCTGACTTTC
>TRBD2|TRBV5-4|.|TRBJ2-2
CASSPAGTSWTGELFF
TGTGCCAGCAGCCCAGCCGGGACTAGTTGGACCGGGGAGCTGTTTTTT
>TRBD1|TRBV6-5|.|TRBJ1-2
CASSYSGTGQGGYTF
TGTGCCAGCAGTTACTCCGGGACAGGGCAGGGTGGCTACACCTTC
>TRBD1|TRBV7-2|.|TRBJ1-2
CASSLGGTGRYGYTF
TGTGCCAGCAGCTTAGGCGGGACAGGGCGTTATGGCTACACCTTC
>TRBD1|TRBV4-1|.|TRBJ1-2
CASSRGGQGDGYTF
TGCGCCAGCAGCCGAGGGGGACAGGGGGATGGCTACACCTTC
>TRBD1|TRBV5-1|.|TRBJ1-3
CASSLEGGHGNTIYF
TGCGCCAGCAGCTTGGAAGGGGGCCATGGAAACACCATATATTTT
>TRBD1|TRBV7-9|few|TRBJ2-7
CASSSGTGVSYEQYF
TGTGCCAGCAGCTCCGGGACAGGGGTCTCCTACGAGCAGTACTTC
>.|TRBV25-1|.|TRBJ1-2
CASSVSGVGYTF
TGTGCCAGCAGTGTCTCAGGGGTTGGCTACACCTTC
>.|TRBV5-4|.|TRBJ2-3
CASSLAQGWTDTQYF
TGTGCCAGCAGCTTGGCGCAGGGATGGACAGATACGCAGTATTTT
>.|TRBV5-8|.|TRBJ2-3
CASSLGGSTSTDTQYF
TGTGCCAGCAGCCTGGGCGGATCAACTAGCACAGATACGCAGTATTTT
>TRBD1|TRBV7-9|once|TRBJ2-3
CASSSRQGDLTDTQYF
TGTGCCAGCAGCTCCAGACAGGGGGATCTCACAGATACGCAGTATTTT
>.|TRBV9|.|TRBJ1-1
CASSVRPTNTEAFF
TGTGCCAGCAGCGTACGGCCAACGAACACTGAAGCTTTCTTT
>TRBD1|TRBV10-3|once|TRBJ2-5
CATRTGGKGETQYF
TGTGCCACCAGGACAGGGGGGAAGGGAGAGACCCAGTACTTC
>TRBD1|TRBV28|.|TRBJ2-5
CASSPDQGAQETQYF
TGTGCCAGCAGTCCAGACCAGGGGGCCCAAGAGACCCAGTACTTC
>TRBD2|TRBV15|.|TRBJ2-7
CATSRELAGGSRYEQYF
TGTGCCACCAGCAGAGAACTAGCGGGGGGGTCACGCTACGAGCAGTACTTC
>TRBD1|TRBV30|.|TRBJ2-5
CAWGTGQETQYF
TGTGCCTGGGGGACAGGACAAGAGACCCAGTACTTC
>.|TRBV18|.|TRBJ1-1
CASSPLGNTEAFF
TGTGCCAGCTCACCGCTGGGGAACACTGAAGCTTTCTTT
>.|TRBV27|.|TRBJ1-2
CASSLSGAFANYGYTF
TGTGCCAGCAGTTTATCCGGGGCGTTTGCTAACTATGGCTACACCTTC
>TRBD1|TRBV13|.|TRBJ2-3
CASSYTTPGQGRDTQYF
TGTGCCAGCAGCTATACCACTCCGGGACAGGGGAGGGATACGCAGTATTTT
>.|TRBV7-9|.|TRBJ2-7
CASRSSLEQYF
TGTGCCAGCAGATCCTCTCTCGAGCAGTACTTC
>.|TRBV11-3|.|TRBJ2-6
CASSLSGGANVLTF
TGTGCCAGCAGCTTATCTGGTGGGGCCAACGTCCTGACTTTC
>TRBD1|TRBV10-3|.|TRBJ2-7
CAISQPGQGPYEQYF
TGTGCCATCAGCCAGCCGGGACAGGGCCCCTACGAGCAGTACTTC